The clone carrying this T cell receptor beta chain has a count of ten or more. What it binds is not known. This specimen belongs to a study of regulatory T cells in long-lasting Graves disease. Notes on the study in general: Persistent disease was characterized by preferential usage of TRBV28, TRBJ1-2 and TRBJ2-5. Thyroid tissue was not sampled; only peripheral blood was.

The ends were cut back, 6 bases at V and 9 bases at J, with 9 bases in the middle. The CDR3 covers 11 residues. The TCR beta library used iRepertoire HTBI primers with Arm-PCR amplification of CDR3. TCRdb re-derived calls from the multiplex PCR reads in MiXCR, one entry per CDR3 protein. Found here are roughly 500,000 distinct CDR3 sequences, roughly 14% of them singletons; the top ten hold roughly 10%. Regarding time point: newly diagnosed GD, antithyroid drugs for less than 3 months. With RNA extracted from PBMCs as input, the TCR library was made. The patients were enrolled through endocrinology in Xi'an, China. This sample also belongs to another study, concerning T cells in Graves' hyperthyroidism and ophthalmopathy. From that paper: Hyperthyroidism, newly diagnosed and lasting under 2 months, affected patients aged 18 to 65.

The source is a man between 25 and 39 years old with Graves disease. Here the sequenced sample was peripheral blood mononuclear cells (PBMCs), taken at new diagnosis, from a patient treated with antithyroid drugs. The chain couples TRBV12-3 or TRBV12-4 to TRBJ1-5, with D perhaps matching TRBD1 (5 bases). CDR3 coding DNA: TGTGCCAGCAGCGGGACGGGGCCCCAGCATTTT. This gives the protein CASSGTGPQHF.